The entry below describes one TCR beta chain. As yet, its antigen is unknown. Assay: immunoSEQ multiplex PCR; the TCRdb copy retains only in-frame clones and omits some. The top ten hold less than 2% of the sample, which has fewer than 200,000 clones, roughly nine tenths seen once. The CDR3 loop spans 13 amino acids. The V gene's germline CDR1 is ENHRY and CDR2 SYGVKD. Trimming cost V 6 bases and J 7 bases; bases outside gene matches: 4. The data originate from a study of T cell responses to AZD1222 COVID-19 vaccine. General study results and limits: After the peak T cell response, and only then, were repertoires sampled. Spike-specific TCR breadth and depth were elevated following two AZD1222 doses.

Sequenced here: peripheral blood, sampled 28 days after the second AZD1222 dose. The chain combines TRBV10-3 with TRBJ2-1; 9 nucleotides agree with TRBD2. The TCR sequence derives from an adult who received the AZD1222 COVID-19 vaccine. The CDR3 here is CAISRTSENEQFF. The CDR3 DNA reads TGTGCCATCAGCCGGACTAGCGAGAATGAGCAGTTCTTC.